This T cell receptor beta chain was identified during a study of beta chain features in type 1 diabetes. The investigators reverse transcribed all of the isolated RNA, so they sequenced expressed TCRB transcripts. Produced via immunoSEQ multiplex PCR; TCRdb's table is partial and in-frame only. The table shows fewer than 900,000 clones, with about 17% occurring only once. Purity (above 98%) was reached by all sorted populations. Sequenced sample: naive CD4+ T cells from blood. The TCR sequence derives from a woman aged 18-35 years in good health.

The CDR3: CASSNRLPGGELFF. The CDR3 nucleotides are TGTGCCAGCAGCAACAGACTACCCGGCGGGGAGCTGTTTTTT. The genes are TRBV7-9 and TRBJ2-2, with D perhaps TRBD2 (5 bases). This CDR3 comprises 14 residues. V shed 5 bases and J shed 7 bases, with 14 bases lying between them. Looked up from germline, CDR1 is SEHNR and CDR2 is FQNEAQ (reference sequence).